A single sample gave rise to the 32 T cell receptor beta chains below, sequenced in a study of blood T cell repertoires in COVID-19. Repertoires were generated with immunoSEQ multiplex PCR, while TCRdb's copy carries only in-frame clones and drops some. The sample includes approximately 110,000 clones, less than 85% of them seen just once. The sample comprised peripheral blood. All receptors come from a man aged 65 to 79 with active or convalescent COVID-19.

The chain is built from TRBV7-9 and TRBJ2-7; 7 positions agree with TRBD1. V gave up 5 bases and J gave up 3 bases; unmatched junction bases: 10. CDR1 is SEHNR and CDR2 is FQNEAQ in the germline V gene (reference sequence). The CDR3 totals 15 residues. CDR3 coding DNA: TGTGCCAGCAGCCTGACAGGGTTGTTGCTCTACGAGCAGTACTTC. Translation gives CASSLTGLLLYEQYF.

The chain carries TRBV25-1 and TRBJ2-1; 10 bases map to TRBD2. With V trimmed by 6 bases and J by 0 bases, 11 bases remained unmatched. Looked up from germline, CDR1 is MGHDK and CDR2 is SYGVNS. The CDR3 sequence is 18 residues long. The CDR3 nucleotides are TGTGCCAGCAGGGGACTAGCGAACCAAGACTACTCCTACAATGAGCAGTTCTTC. This codes for CASRGLANQDYSYNEQFF.

The genes are TRBV11-2 and TRBJ2-5; perhaps TRBD2 as D (6 bases). Trimming took 8 bases from V and 5 from J, leaving 18 bases between them. The V gene's germline CDR1 is SGHAT and CDR2 FQNNGV. The CDR3 is made up of 14 amino acids. The CDR3 is CASGGTAGGETQYF. The CDR3 coding sequence is TGTGCCAGCGGGGGGACCGCCGGCGGGGAGACCCAGTACTTC.

This chain connects TRBV12-5 to TRBJ1-2; 7 bases line up with TRBD1. This CDR3 spans 13 amino acids. The germline gives CDR1 LGHNT, CDR2 FRNRAP. V lost 7 bases to trimming and J lost 5 bases; unmatched junction nucleotides: 7. The CDR3 DNA reads as TGTGCTAGTGCCCCCTCAGGGGGGTATGGCTACACCTTC. Its protein is CASAPSGGYGYTF.

J is TRBJ1-2 and V is TRBV14; D remains ambiguous. This CDR3 has 13 residues. V was cut by 4 bases and J by 7 bases, with 13 bases left in between. The V gene's germline CDR1 is SGHDN and CDR2 FVKESK. CDR3 nucleotides: TGTGCCAGCAGCCGAAGAGTAACGGGTGGCTACACCTTC. Its protein is CASSRRVTGGYTF.

This clone appeared a few times. V is TRBV7-8 and J is TRBJ2-7; perhaps TRBD1 as D (6 bases). CDR1 is SGHVS and CDR2 is FQNEAQ in the germline V gene. The germline V and J ends were trimmed by 1 base and 7 bases, with 11 bases remaining between them. This CDR3 comprises 13 residues. DNA of the CDR3: TGTGCCAGCAGCTTAGGGGGGCCCGGGGAGCAGTACTTC. Its translation: CASSLGGPGEQYF.

The chain uses TRBV5-1 and TRBJ1-2, with a possible D match to TRBD1 (5 bases). The CDR3 is 13 amino acids. Germline V gene lookup returns CDR1 SGHRS and CDR2 YFSETQ. The V and J ends lost 4 bases and 4 bases respectively, with 11 bases between them. The CDR3 protein is CASSPTEAYGYTF. The CDR3 DNA reads TGCGCCAGCAGCCCGACAGAGGCCTATGGCTACACCTTC. Full variable domain (outside the CDR3, taken from reference TRBV5-1 and TRBJ1-2): KAGVTQTPRYLIKTRGQQVTLSCSPISGHRSVSWYQQTPGQGLQFLFEYFSETQRNKGNFPGRFSGRQFSNSRSEMNVSTLELGDSALYLCASSPTEAYGYTFGSGTRLTVV.

The chain carries TRBV11-2 and TRBJ2-7; D is perhaps TRBD2 (7 bases). CDR1 SGHAT and CDR2 FQNNGV come from the germline V gene. The CDR3 sequence is 14 residues long. Between the trimmed V and J ends, which lost 2 bases and 7 bases, there was a span of 15 bases. The CDR3 loop reads CASSLKGGLGEQYF. DNA for the CDR3: TGTGCCAGCAGCTTAAAGGGGGGGCTGGGAGAGCAGTACTTC.

The chain uses TRBV6-6 and TRBJ2-7, with 7 nucleotides matching TRBD1. V lost 6 bases and J lost 1; bases outside the gene matches: 6. The V gene's germline CDR1 is MNHNY and CDR2 SVGAGI (reference sequence). This CDR3 spans 14 amino acids. The CDR3 loop reads CASRYTTGSYEQYF. The CDR3, as DNA: TGTGCCAGCAGATACACGACAGGGTCCTACGAGCAGTACTTC.

V gene TRBV9 combines with J gene TRBJ2-3; 9 nucleotides match TRBD1. J gave up 5 bases and V 3 bases, and 7 bases lay outside the gene matches. This CDR3 has 15 residues. CDR1 and CDR2 from the germline V gene are SGDLS and YYNGEE. This CDR3 is CASSAHRGPGDTQYF. CDR3 in DNA: TGTGCCAGCAGCGCCCACAGGGGGCCAGGAGATACGCAGTATTTT.

This clone was observed a single time. The chain has TRBV10-3 and TRBJ2-7, with 7 positions matching TRBD1. Germline CDR1 and CDR2: ENHRY and SYGVKD. This CDR3 comprises 15 residues. J gave up 3 bases and V 0 bases, and 5 bases lay outside the gene matches. The DNA of the CDR3 is TGTGCCATCAGTGAGTCGGAAGGGGGCTACTACGAGCAGTACTTC. Encoded protein: CAISESEGGYYEQYF.

J is TRBJ2-1 and V is TRBV4-2, with 9 bases lining up with TRBD2. CDR3 length: 15 amino acids. The V and J ends lost 4 bases and 3 bases, in that order; junction bases with no gene match: 4. The germline V gene has CDR1 LGHNA and CDR2 YNFKEQ. CDR3: CASSLNSGSYNEQFF. The CDR3 coding sequence is TGTGCCAGCAGCCTGAATAGCGGGAGCTACAATGAGCAGTTCTTC.

The rearrangement links TRBV6-1 to TRBJ1-6; D may be TRBD1 (6 bases). Germline lookup yields CDR1 MNHNS and CDR2 SASEGT. The germline V and J ends were trimmed by 1 base and 0 bases, with 13 bases remaining between them. The CDR3 runs 18 residues. The DNA of the CDR3 is TGTGCCAGCAGTGAAGTGGGGACACTGAGCTCCTATAATTCACCCCTCCACTTT. This gives the protein CASSEVGTLSSYNSPLHF.

CDR3 bases: TGCGCCAGCATGAGGGCCTCGAACACCGGGGAGCTGTTTTTT. Translation gives CASMRASNTGELFF. The chain carries TRBV5-1 and TRBJ2-2, with a possible D match to TRBD2 (5 bases). The V end was cut by 6 bases, the J end by 0 bases, with 9 bases between. From germline, CDR1 is SGHRS and CDR2 YFSETQ. The CDR3 sequence is 14 residues long.

This clone was seen more than once but under ten times. Other nucleotide sequences from this sample produce the same CDR3. The V and J genes are TRBV28 and TRBJ1-2; tentatively, D is TRBD1 (5 bases). The germline V gene encodes CDR1 MDHEN and CDR2 SYDVKM. The CDR3 runs to 12 residues. Trimming took 6 bases from V and 4 from J, leaving 9 bases between them. Here the CDR3 DNA reads TGTGCCAGCAGCGATAGGGGCTATGGCTACACCTTC. Its protein product is CASSDRGYGYTF.

This clone was seen only a few times. The chain uses TRBV28 and TRBJ1-2; weak D call: TRBD1 (5 bases). The germline V and J ends were trimmed by 6 bases and 1 base, with 6 bases remaining between them. The CDR3 has 12 residues. Germline V gene lookup returns CDR1 MDHEN and CDR2 SYDVKM. The CDR3 coding sequence is TGTGCCAGCAGAGGGGTTAACTATGGCTACACCTTC. Protein: CASRGVNYGYTF.

The chain joins TRBV10-3 to TRBJ2-7; 8 bases line up with TRBD1. Germline-derived CDR1 and CDR2 are ENHRY and SYGVKD. CDR3 size: 14 residues. V trimming: 10 bases; J trimming: 3 bases; junction bases outside the gene matches: 11. The CDR3 nucleotides read TGTGCCACCTCCCCGGACAGGGAGATCTACGAGCAGTACTTC. Translating gives CATSPDREIYEQYF.

CDR3 in DNA: TGTGCCAGCAGTTTAGGACAGTCCACTGAAGCTTTCTTT. The encoded protein is CASSLGQSTEAFF. The V and J genes are TRBV12-3 or TRBV12-4 and TRBJ1-1; weak D call: TRBD1 (5 bases). Trimming left V 1 base short and J 4 bases short, with 7 bases between. This CDR3 spans 13 amino acids.

This chain uses TRBV30 with TRBJ1-5, with D uncertain. CDR1 and CDR2 (germline): GTSNPN, SVGIG (reference sequence). CDR3 length: 13 residues. Trimming left V 2 bases short and J 4 bases short, with 9 bases between. CDR3: CAWSTQKNQPQHF. The CDR3 region has the DNA TGTGCCTGGAGTACACAGAAAAATCAGCCCCAGCATTTT.

The J gene is TRBJ2-3, the V gene TRBV5-1; the D gene is possibly TRBD1 (5 bases). This CDR3 spans 14 amino acids. The V and J ends lost 4 bases and 2 bases respectively, with 11 bases between them. Germline V gene data show CDR1 as SGHRS and CDR2 as YFSETQ. CDR3 residues: CASSVRQLTDTQYF. In DNA form, the CDR3 reads TGCGCCAGCAGCGTAAGACAGCTCACAGATACGCAGTATTTT.

The genes are TRBV9 and TRBJ1-2; TRBD1 matches at 10 bases. The germline V gene has CDR1 SGDLS and CDR2 YYNGEE. The trim removed 2 bases at V and 4 bases at J, leaving 2 bases unmatched. This CDR3 has 14 residues. The CDR3 DNA reads as TGTGCCAGCAGCGTGGGACAGGGGCCCTATGGCTACACCTTC. This translates into CASSVGQGPYGYTF.

Ten or more counts support this clone. This chain uses TRBV5-4 with TRBJ2-7; tentative D call: TRBD2 (7 bases). The CDR3 is 13 amino acids. The germline V gene encodes CDR1 SGHNT and CDR2 YYREEE (reference sequence). V lost 4 bases and J 3 bases, leaving 11 bases between the germline ends. This chain's CDR3 is CASSGGASYEQYF. For the CDR3, the DNA is TGTGCCAGCAGCGGGGGGGCTAGCTACGAGCAGTACTTC. Full variable domain (remainder filled in from reference TRBV5-4 and TRBJ2-7): ETGVTQSPTHLIKTRGQQVTLRCSSQSGHNTVSWYQQALGQGPQFIFQYYREEENGRGNFPPRFSGLQFPNYSSELNVNALELDDSALYLCASSGGASYEQYFGPGTRLTVT.

V gene TRBV3-1 (or the pseudogene TRBV3-2) combines with J gene TRBJ2-5, with a tentative D call TRBD2 (6 bases). The CDR3 runs to 15 residues. V lost 0 bases and J 3 bases, leaving 11 bases between the germline ends. The germline V gene encodes CDR1 LGHDT and CDR2 YNNKEL (reference sequence). CDR3 sequence (DNA): TGTGCCAGCAGCCAAGAGAGCGGGCAGGAAGAGACCCAGTACTTC. Amino acids: CASSQESGQEETQYF.

The CDR3 reads CASSLLRASGGADTQYF. CDR3 sequence (DNA): TGTGCCAGCAGCCTCCTAAGGGCCAGCGGGGGGGCGGATACGCAGTATTTT. The chain recombines TRBV4-2 with TRBJ2-3; 10 bases line up with TRBD2. The CDR3 contains 17 residues. Germline CDR1 reads LGHNA; CDR2 reads YNFKEQ. Trimming removed 4 bases from V and 6 bases from J; junction bases left unmatched: 13.

There are a few counts of this clone. The CDR3 protein is CASSQLAGGPGTDTQYF. The CDR3 coding sequence is TGCGCCAGCAGCCAACTGGCGGGAGGGCCCGGCACAGATACGCAGTATTTT. This rearrangement joins TRBV5-1 to TRBJ2-3; 9 bases are shared with TRBD2. The length of the CDR3 is 17 residues. Germline V gene lookup returns CDR1 SGHRS and CDR2 YFSETQ. J was trimmed by 1 base and V by 4 bases; bases with no gene match: 10.

J is TRBJ2-3 and V is TRBV9; 10 positions agree with TRBD2. Germline lookup yields CDR1 SGDLS and CDR2 YYNGEE. V was pared by 4 bases and J by 6 bases, with 8 bases of the junction left unmatched. CDR3 size: 15 residues. In DNA, the CDR3 is TGTGCCAGCAGCCTACTAGCGGGGCTTGGGGATACGCAGTATTTT. Translating it yields CASSLLAGLGDTQYF.

The chain has TRBV6-1 and TRBJ1-2; unclear D gene. With 3 bases removed from V and 3 bases from J, the gap between germline ends came to 17 bases. The V gene's germline CDR1 is MNHNS and CDR2 SASEGT. This CDR3 comprises 16 residues. The CDR3 is CASSDRSRTIDYGYTF. The CDR3, as DNA: TGTGCCAGCAGTGATCGGTCCCGAACGATCGACTATGGCTACACCTTC.

The chain recombines TRBV5-1 with TRBJ2-1, with 8 bases matching TRBD2. V lost 4 bases, J lost 5 bases, and 8 bases stayed unmatched. Germline V lookup: CDR1 SGHRS, CDR2 YFSETQ. CDR3 size: 15 residues. The CDR3 reads CASSLTRRGDNEQFF. CDR3 sequence (DNA): TGCGCCAGCAGCCTCACTAGGCGGGGGGACAATGAGCAGTTCTTC.

The chain recombines TRBV19 with TRBJ1-2; 9 nucleotides agree with TRBD1. The CDR3 is 14 amino acids. V lost 5 bases to trimming and J lost 8 bases; unmatched junction nucleotides: 9. Germline CDR1 is LNHDA and CDR2 is SQIVND (reference sequence). DNA of the CDR3: TGTGCCAGTAGTGTTACAGGGGGCGCAGGAGGCTACACCTTC. This codes for CASSVTGGAGGYTF. The variable domain in full, completed from reference TRBV19 and TRBJ1-2, reads DGGITQSPKYLFRKEGQNVTLSCEQNLNHDAMYWYRQDPGQGLRLIYYSQIVNDFQKGDIAEGYSVSREKKESFPLTVTSAQKNPTAFYLCASSVTGGAGGYTFGSGTRLTVV.

As DNA, the CDR3 is TGTGCCAGCAGGGGGACTCGCCTTGGGAACACTGAAGCTTTCTTT. Amino acids: CASRGTRLGNTEAFF. The chain uses TRBV6-5 and TRBJ1-1; possibly TRBD1 for D (5 bases). V was trimmed by 6 bases and J by 1 base, leaving 15 bases between them. This CDR3 region has 15 residues. CDR1 and CDR2 (germline): MNHEY, SVGAGI.

This chain joins TRBV3-1 (or the pseudogene TRBV3-2) and TRBJ1-6; D gene ambiguous. V gave up 5 bases and J gave up 9 bases, with 8 bases separating them. CDR3 length: 12 residues. Germline assignment: CDR1 LGHDT and CDR2 YNNKEL (reference sequence). The CDR3: CASSLSSSPLHF. The CDR3, as DNA: TGTGCCAGCAGCTTGAGTAGTTCACCCCTCCACTTT.

The rearrangement uses TRBV29-1 and TRBJ1-1; tentatively, D is TRBD1 (6 bases). CDR3 length equals 14 residues. Per the germline V gene, CDR1 is SQVTM and CDR2 is ANQGSEA. Trimming took off 4 bases at V and 3 bases at J, with 15 bases between the two ends. Written as DNA, the CDR3 is TGCAGCGTTGGAAGAGGGGGGGGAGACACTGAAGCTTTCTTT. Translated, it gives CSVGRGGGDTEAFF.